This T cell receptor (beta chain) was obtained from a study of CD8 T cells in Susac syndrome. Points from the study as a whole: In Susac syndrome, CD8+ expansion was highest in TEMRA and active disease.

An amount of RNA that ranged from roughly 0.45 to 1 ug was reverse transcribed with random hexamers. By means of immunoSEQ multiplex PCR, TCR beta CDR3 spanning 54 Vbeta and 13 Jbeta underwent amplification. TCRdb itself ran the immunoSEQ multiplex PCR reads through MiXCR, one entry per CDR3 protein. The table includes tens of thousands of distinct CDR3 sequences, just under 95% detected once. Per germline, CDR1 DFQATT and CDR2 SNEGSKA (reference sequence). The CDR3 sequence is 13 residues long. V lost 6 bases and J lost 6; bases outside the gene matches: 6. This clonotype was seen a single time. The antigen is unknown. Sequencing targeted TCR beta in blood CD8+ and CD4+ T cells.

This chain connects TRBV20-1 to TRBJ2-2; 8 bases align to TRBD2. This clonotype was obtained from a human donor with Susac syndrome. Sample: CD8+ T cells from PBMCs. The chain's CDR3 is CSAPPGGAGELFF. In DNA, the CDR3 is TGCAGTGCGCCTCCGGGGGGGGCCGGGGAGCTGTTTTTT.